This T cell receptor (beta chain) was sequenced during a study of blood T cell repertoires in COVID-19. Study information: The United States, Italy and Spain provided the acute and convalescent COVID-19 samples.

This clone was seen once. V was pared by 2 bases and J by 4 bases, with 12 bases between. CDR1 is MNHEY, CDR2 SMNVEV, per germline (reference sequence). The CDR3 totals 15 residues. TCRdb keeps only in-frame clones here, not all; method: immunoSEQ multiplex PCR. The data show 150,000 to 200,000 clones, with around nine tenths seen just once and approximately 0.5% held by the top ten. Sequenced: peripheral blood. This receptor was taken from a middle-aged man with acute or convalescent COVID-19. V gene TRBV27 combines with J gene TRBJ2-1, with D hard to call. The CDR3 nucleotides are TGTGCCAGCAGTTTAGGAGTCGGAAGATACAATGAGCAGTTCTTC. It is translated as CASSLGVGRYNEQFF.